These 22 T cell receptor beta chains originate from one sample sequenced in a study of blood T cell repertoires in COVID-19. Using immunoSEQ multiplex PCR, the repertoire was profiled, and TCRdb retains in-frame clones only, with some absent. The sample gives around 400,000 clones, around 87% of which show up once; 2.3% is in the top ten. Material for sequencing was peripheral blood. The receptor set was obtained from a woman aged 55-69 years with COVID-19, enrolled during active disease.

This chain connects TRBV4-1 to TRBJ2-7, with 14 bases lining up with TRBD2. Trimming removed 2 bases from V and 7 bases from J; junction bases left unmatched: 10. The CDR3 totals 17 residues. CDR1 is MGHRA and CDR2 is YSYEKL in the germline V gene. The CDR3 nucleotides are TGCGCCAGCAGCCAAACTGGACTAGCGGGGGGCCAGGGTGAGCAGTACTTC. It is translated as CASSQTGLAGGQGEQYF.

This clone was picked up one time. The CDR3 loop is CATGQGIYEQYF. The CDR3 nucleotides read TGTGCCACCGGACAGGGTATCTACGAGCAGTACTTC. V and J are TRBV7-9 and TRBJ2-7; the match to TRBD1 covers 8 bases. The CDR3 has 12 residues. Losses at the gene ends were 10 bases for V and 3 bases for J; bases not matched to a gene: 5. The germline gives CDR1 SEHNR, CDR2 FQNEAQ (reference sequence).

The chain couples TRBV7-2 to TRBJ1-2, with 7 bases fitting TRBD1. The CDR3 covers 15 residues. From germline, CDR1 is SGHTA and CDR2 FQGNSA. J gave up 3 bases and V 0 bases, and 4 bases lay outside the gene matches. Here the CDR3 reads CASSLAGTADYGYTF. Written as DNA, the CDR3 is TGTGCCAGCAGCTTAGCAGGGACAGCAGACTATGGCTACACCTTC.

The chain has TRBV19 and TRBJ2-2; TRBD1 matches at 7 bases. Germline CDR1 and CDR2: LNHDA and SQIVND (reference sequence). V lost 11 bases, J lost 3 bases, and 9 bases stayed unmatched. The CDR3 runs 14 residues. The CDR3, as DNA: TGTGCCGCCGAGGGGGACAGAGACACCGGGGAGCTGTTTTTT. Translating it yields CAAEGDRDTGELFF.

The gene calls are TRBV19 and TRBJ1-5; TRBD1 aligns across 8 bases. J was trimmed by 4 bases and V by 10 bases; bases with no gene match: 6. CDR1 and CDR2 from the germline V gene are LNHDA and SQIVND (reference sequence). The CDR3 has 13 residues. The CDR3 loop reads CATEQGENQPQHF. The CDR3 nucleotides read TGTGCCACCGAACAGGGGGAAAATCAGCCCCAGCATTTT.

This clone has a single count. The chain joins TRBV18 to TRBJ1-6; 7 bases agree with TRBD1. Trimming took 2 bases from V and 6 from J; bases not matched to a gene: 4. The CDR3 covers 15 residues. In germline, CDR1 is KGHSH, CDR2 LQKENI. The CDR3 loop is CASSPKGQTNSPLHF. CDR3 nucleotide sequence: TGTGCCAGCTCACCAAAGGGACAGACTAATTCACCCCTCCACTTT.

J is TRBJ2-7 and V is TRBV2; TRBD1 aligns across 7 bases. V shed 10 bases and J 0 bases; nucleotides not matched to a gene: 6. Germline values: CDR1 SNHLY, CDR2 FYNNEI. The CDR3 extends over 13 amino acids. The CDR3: CATRDSNSYEQYF. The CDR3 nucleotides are TGTGCCACCCGGGACAGCAACTCCTACGAGCAGTACTTC.

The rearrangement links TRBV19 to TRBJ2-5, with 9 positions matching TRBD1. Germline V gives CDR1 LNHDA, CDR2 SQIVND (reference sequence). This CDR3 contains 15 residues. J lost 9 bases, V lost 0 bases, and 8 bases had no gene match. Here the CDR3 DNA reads TGTGCCAGTAGTATAGATCTGGGACAGGGCAGAGCCCAGTACTTC. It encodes CASSIDLGQGRAQYF.

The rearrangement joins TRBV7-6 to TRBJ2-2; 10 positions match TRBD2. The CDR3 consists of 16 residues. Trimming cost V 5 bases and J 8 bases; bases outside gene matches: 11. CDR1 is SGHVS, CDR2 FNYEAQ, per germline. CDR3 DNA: TGTGCCAGCAGCCGCCGACTAGCGGGCACCGGGGGGGAGCTGTTTTTT. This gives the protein CASSRRLAGTGGELFF.

CDR3 residues: CATRRGVSDTQYF. CDR3 bases: TGTGCCACCAGGCGAGGAGTCTCCGATACGCAGTATTTT. The rearrangement joins TRBV15 to TRBJ2-3; D call uncertain. Germline values: CDR1 LNHNV, CDR2 YYDKDF (reference sequence). V lost 6 bases, J lost 6 bases, and 13 bases lay in between. This CDR3 is 13 amino acids long.

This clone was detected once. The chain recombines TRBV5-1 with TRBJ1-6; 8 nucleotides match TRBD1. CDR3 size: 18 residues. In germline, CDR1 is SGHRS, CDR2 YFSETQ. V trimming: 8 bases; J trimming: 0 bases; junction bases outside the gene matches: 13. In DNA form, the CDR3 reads TGCGCCAGTTCCTTTGGGGACAGGAAACTCTCCTATAATTCACCCCTCCACTTT. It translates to CASSFGDRKLSYNSPLHF.

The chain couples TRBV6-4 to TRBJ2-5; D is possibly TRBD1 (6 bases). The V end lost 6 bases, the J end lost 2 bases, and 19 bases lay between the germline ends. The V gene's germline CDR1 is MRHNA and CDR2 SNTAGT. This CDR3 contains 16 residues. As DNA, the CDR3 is TGTGCCAGCAGGCAGCTGGGACACTCTCTACAAGAGACCCAGTACTTC. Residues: CASRQLGHSLQETQYF.

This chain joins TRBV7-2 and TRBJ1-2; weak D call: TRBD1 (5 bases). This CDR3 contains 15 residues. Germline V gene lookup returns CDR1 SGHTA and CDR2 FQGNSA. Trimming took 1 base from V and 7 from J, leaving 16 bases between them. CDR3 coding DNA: TGTGCCAGCAGCTTAGAGGGGCCAAAGGACCGTGGCTACACCTTC. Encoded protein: CASSLEGPKDRGYTF.

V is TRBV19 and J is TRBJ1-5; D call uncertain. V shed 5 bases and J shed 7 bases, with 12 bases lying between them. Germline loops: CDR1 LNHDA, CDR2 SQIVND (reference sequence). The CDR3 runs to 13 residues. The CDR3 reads CASSVGVGQPQHF. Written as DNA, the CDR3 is TGTGCCAGTAGTGTCGGGGTAGGCCAGCCCCAGCATTTT.

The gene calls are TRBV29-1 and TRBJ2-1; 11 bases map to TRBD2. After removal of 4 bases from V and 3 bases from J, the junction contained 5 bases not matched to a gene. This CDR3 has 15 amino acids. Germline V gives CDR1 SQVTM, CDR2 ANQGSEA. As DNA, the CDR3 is TGCAGCGTTGGTCGGACTAGCGGGTACTACAATGAGCAGTTCTTC. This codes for CSVGRTSGYYNEQFF.

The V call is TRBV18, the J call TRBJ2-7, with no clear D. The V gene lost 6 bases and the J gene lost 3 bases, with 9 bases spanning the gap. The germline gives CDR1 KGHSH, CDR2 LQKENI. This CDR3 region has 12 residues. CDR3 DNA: TGTGCCAGCTCCTGGGCGAACTACGAGCAGTACTTC. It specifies CASSWANYEQYF.

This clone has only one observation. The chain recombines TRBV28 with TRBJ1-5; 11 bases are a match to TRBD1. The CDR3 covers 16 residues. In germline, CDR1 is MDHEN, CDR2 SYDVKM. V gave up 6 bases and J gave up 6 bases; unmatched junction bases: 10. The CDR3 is CASSLAPGTGGQPQHF. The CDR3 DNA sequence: TGTGCCAGCAGCTTAGCCCCCGGGACAGGGGGTCAGCCCCAGCATTTT.

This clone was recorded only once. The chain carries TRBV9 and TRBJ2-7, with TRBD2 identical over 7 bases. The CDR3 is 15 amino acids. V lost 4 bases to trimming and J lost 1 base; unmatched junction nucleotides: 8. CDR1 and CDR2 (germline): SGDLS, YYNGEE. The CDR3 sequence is CASSPRGTISYEQYF. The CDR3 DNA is TGTGCCAGCAGCCCCAGAGGGACTATTTCCTACGAGCAGTACTTC.

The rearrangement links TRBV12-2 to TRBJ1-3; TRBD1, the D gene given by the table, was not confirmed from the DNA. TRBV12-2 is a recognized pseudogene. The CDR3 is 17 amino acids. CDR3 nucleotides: TGTGCAAGTCGTGGTCTCGACGACAGGGGGCGTGACAACACCATATATTTT. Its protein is CASRGLDDRGRDNTIYF.

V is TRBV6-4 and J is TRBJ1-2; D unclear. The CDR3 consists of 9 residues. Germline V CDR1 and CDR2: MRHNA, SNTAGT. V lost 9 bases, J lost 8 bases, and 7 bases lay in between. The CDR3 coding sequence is TGTGCCAGAGCACGGGGCTACACCTTC. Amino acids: CARARGYTF.

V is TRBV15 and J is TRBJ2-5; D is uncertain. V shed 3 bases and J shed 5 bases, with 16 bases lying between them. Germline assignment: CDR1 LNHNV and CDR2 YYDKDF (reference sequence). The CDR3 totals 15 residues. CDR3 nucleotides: TGTGCCACCAGCAGCAGCGCGCTTAAGTGGGAGACCCAGTACTTC. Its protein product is CATSSSALKWETQYF.

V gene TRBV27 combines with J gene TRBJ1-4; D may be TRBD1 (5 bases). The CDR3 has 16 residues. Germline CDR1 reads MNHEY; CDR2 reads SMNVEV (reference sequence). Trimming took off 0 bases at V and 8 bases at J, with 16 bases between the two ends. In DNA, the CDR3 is TGTGCCAGCAGTTTATCTAGTAGGGGCCCTGGAGAAAAACTGTTTTTT. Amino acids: CASSLSSRGPGEKLFF. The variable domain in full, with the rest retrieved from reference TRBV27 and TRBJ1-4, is EAQVTQNPRYLITVTGKKLTVTCSQNMNHEYMSWYRQDPGLGLRQIYYSMNVEVTDKGDVPEGYKVSRKEKRNFPLILESPSPNQTSLYFCASSLSSRGPGEKLFFGSGTQLSVL.